The T cell receptor beta chain described here comes from a study of shared clonotypes between healthy human individuals (dated by TCRdb to the early 2020s). A note on the overall study: The cohort included three men and a couple of women between 18 and 49 years of age. For each donor, CD4 naive and CD4 memory were each given three plates, CD8 naive was given two plates, and CD8 memory was given one plate. To increase sequencing depth and limit assay-specific biases, TCR repertoire library preparation and sequencing were carried out by different laboratories using diverse techniques. Between about 0.85 and 9.5 billion PBMCs per donor were obtained by leukapheresis. Blood TCR repertoires of about five healthy adults were deeply sequenced to estimate repertoire size and the extent of clonotype sharing between individuals. Overall study results and their limits: The genetic and exposure-history diversity represented was limited by the small number of donors. Based on pairwise subsampling, the degree of clonotype sharing among donors was expected to be affected by sequencing depth. Even with the large sequencing depth, rarefaction of the sorted-subset datasets indicated that sequencing was incomplete. Clonotypes shared by all four sorted-subset donors showed higher generation probabilities than non-shared clonotypes. Naive subsets generally had larger estimated clonotype richness than memory subsets did. Sampling was limited to blood, and TCR repertoires in tissue likely differ from TCR repertoires in blood. Across a few donors, around 5.4% of naive CD4, around 3.5% of naive CD8, 2.3% of memory CD4, and approximately 0.4% of memory CD8 clonotypes were shared.

Including cysteine and phenylalanine, the CDR3 has 17 amino acids. Only CDR3 DNA is held: 51 bases, read in frame from base 1. The germline V gene gives CDR1 as KGHSH and CDR2 as LQKENI. V trim: 3 bases; J trim: 0 bases; unmatched bases: 5. Donors were healthy HIV-negative adults with no recently reported acute infections or vaccinations. All donors were Caucasian adults living in Nashville, Tennessee, USA. CD4+ T cells were enriched by magnetic negative selection, after which naive cells were positively selected on CD45RA and the negative fraction was taken as the memory subset. Blood was obtained by leukapheresis, after which PBMCs were separated by Ficoll-Histopaque density gradient centrifugation and cryopreserved in liquid nitrogen vapor phase. Purity and quantity of every magnetically sorted T cell population were checked by analytical flow cytometry. Genomic DNA was isolated from every sorted fraction and measured by UV absorbance on a Nanodrop 2000c.

Using the deep immunoSEQ assay, multiplex PCR amplified TCR CDR3 regions from genomic DNA. Extracted genomic DNA from each cell subset was spread evenly across all wells of several immunoSEQ 96-well plates, with each plate serving as a replicate. Each replicate PCR for sorted subsets received around 210 ng genomic DNA, equal to about 30,000 T cell genomes. Purified libraries were quantified with a Qubit 3.0 fluorometer, sized on a Bioanalyzer 2100, and re-quantified with the KAPA Library Quantification kit. Every immunoSEQ 96-well plate was sequenced on a separate single-read 150-cycle Illumina NextSeq 550 flow cell. The original pipeline was this. Because the immunoSEQ output held only junctional sequences and lacked quality scores, the filtering could not match the filtering applied to full-length reads. Sequences were annotated with PyIR, a Python wrapper for IgBLAST v1.9, using IMGT germline references to assign V/J genes and CDR3. Reads were filtered out if the reads had weak V/J assignments (E-value above 1e-6), no CDR3, stop codons, out-of-frame junctions, or ambiguous translated residues. V3J clonotypes were defined as sequences sharing the same inferred V gene, J gene, and CDR3 amino acid sequence. Percentage overlap between repertoires was calculated by dividing the number of shared unique clonotypes by the size of the smaller repertoire. Richness of each repertoire was evaluated using RTK rarefaction, the Chao1 estimator, and Recon v2.1 estimates of unobserved clonotypes. OLGA was used to compute generation probabilities for all TCRbeta clonotypes that the gDNA method yielded from a handful of donors. Imported from immuneACCESS, the table was reduced by TCRdb to in-frame sequences with V and J called. These copies leave out some clones; in studies compared against another copy, an unresolved V gene accounts for under half, and the cause of the remainder is not known. Clonal size and the V and J genes are those of that table, whereas D and trimming came from the DNA. The sample table holds some 2,500,000 clones, of which under 95% were seen once. The top ten clonotypes cover around 0.37% of the sample.

This clone was detected only once. Its recognized antigen is unknown. There are no base qualities to consult, and no much larger clone falls within one base. This clonotype originated in a man between 18 and 35 years old in good health. Some clones in this sample may be carry-over from other donors' samples. In this chain, TRBV18 is recombined with TRBJ2-6; 7 junctional bases match TRBD2. What was sequenced was naive CD4+ T cells from PBMCs. In the paper's terms, the cell subset or site label means: CD45RA+ positively selected. The CDR3 is CASSPASGASGANVLTF. Read as DNA, the sequence is TGTGCCAGCTCACCGGCTAGCGGAGCCTCTGGGGCCAACGTCCTGACTTTC. Here the CDR3 is joined to the reference TRBV18 and TRBJ2-6 genes, and the full variable domain is: NAGVMQNPRHLVRRRGQEARLRCSPMKGHSHVYWYRQLPEEGLKFMVYLQKENIIDESGMPKERFSAEFPKEGPSILRIQQVVRGDSAAYFCASSPASGASGANVLTFGAGSRLTVL.